These T cell receptor beta chains were read from a single sample in a study of blood T cell repertoires in COVID-19. Here immunoSEQ multiplex PCR was the method, and the copy in TCRdb shows in-frame clones only, minus some. In the table there are 150,000 to 200,000 clones, 88% of which are singletons. Source material: PBMCs or T cells enriched from blood (not recorded which). Receptor source: a woman in her forties or fifties who had recovered from COVID-19. The CDR3 runs from the conserved cysteine through the conserved F or W. A D gene is named only where the DNA matches it firmly. Clone size is stated in some rows and not others, as once, few, many or a class when expanded.

TRBJ2-1,NA,TRBV12-3/TRBV12-4,NA,TGTGCCAGCAGTTTCGGAGTTATTGTGCAGTTCTTC,CASSFGVIVQFF
TRBJ1-4,NA,TRBV7-6,TRBD1,TGTGCCAGCAGCTTATGGAACAACGTCAGGGGGAATGAAAAACTGTTTTTT,CASSLWNNVRGNEKLFF
TRBJ2-1,NA,TRBV5-4,NA,TGTGCCAGCACACAGGCTCTAGGGCAGGAGAATGAGCAGTTCTTC,CASTQALGQENEQFF
TRBJ1-5,NA,TRBV12-5,NA,TGTGCTAGTGGTTTGACTTCTACAGAGTATAGCAATCAGCCCCAGCATTTT,CASGLTSTEYSNQPQHF
TRBJ1-2,NA,TRBV9,NA,TGTGCCAGCAGTCCTACATGGGGGCAAGCTAACCCTAACTATGGCTACACCTTC,CASSPTWGQANPNYGYTF
TRBJ2-5,NA,TRBV5-1,TRBD1,TGCGCCAGCGGACAGGGGGTGAGTGCGGAGACCCAGTACTTC,CASGQGVSAETQYF
TRBJ2-5,NA,TRBV11-2,TRBD1,TGTGCCAGCAGCTCCCACGACAGGGGGAGTTTGGAGACCCAGTACTTC,CASSSHDRGSLETQYF
TRBJ2-7,NA,TRBV6-5,NA,TGTGCCAGCAGTTACTCTCAGGGGTTGGACTACGAGCAGTACTTC,CASSYSQGLDYEQYF
TRBJ2-3,NA,TRBV2,TRBD2,TGTGCCAGCAGACGCACAAGCGGGGGGAAGTCAGATACGCAGTATTTT,CASRRTSGGKSDTQYF
TRBJ1-4,once,TRBV5-1,NA,TGCGCCAGCAGCGTACAGGGTAATGAAAAACTGTTTTTT,CASSVQGNEKLFF
TRBJ1-1,few,TRBV27,NA,TGTGCCAGCAGTTTGGGTGGAGCTTGGAACACTGAAGCTTTCTTT,CASSLGGAWNTEAFF
TRBJ2-7,NA,TRBV10-3,TRBD2,TGTGCCGTCCAACCGGGACTACCAATTTCCGAGCAGTACTTC,CAVQPGLPISEQYF
TRBJ2-7,NA,TRBV11-3,TRBD1,TGTGCCAGCAGCTTAGTAGGGACAGGGGGCCAAGAGCAGTACTTC,CASSLVGTGGQEQYF
TRBJ2-7,NA,TRBV7-2,NA,TGTGCCAGCAGCTTAACCCGACAGGCCCTAACCTACGAGCAGTACTTC,CASSLTRQALTYEQYF
TRBJ1-6,NA,TRBV5-4,TRBD1,TGTGCCAGCAGCTCGACAGGGAACAGCTCACCCCTCCACTTT,CASSSTGNSSPLHF
TRBJ1-2,once,TRBV18,NA,TGTGCCAGCTCACCACCACGGGTCAACTATGGCTACACCTTC,CASSPPRVNYGYTF
TRBJ2-3,NA,TRBV2,TRBD2,TGTGCCAGCAGTGAGGAGCGGGGGAGCACAGATACGCAGTATTTT,CASSEERGSTDTQYF
TRBJ1-2,NA,TRBV19,TRBD1,TGTGCCAGTAGTATAGATAGGCCAGGGGGCGGTGGCTACACCTTC,CASSIDRPGGGGYTF
TRBJ2-7,once,TRBV27,TRBD1,TGTGCCAGCAGTACCGGGACAGGGCGTTACGAGCAGTACTTC,CASSTGTGRYEQYF
TRBJ2-1,NA,TRBV18,TRBD1,TGTGCCAGCTCACTTAGACAGGGGGCAGGCTACAATGAGCAGTTCTTC,CASSLRQGAGYNEQFF
TRBJ2-2,NA,TRBV7-6,TRBD1,TGTGCCAGCAGCGAAACCGGACAGGGGGCAACCGGGGAGCTGTTTTTT,CASSETGQGATGELFF
TRBJ2-5,NA,TRBV6-5,TRBD1,TGTGCCAGCAGTTACTCGACAGGGGGGCAAGAGACCCAGTACTTC,CASSYSTGGQETQYF
TRBJ1-2,NA,TRBV6-5,TRBD1,TGTGCCAGCCGACGTGACAGGGCGGGAGGCTACACCTTC,CASRRDRAGGYTF
TRBJ1-2,NA,TRBV29-1,NA,TGCAGCGTTGAAGAGTTCGGGGGGAACTATGGCTACACCTTC,CSVEEFGGNYGYTF
TRBJ2-2,NA,TRBV7-2,NA,TGTGCCAGCAGCCTAGTAGAGAAAGCCGGGGAGCTGTTTTTT,CASSLVEKAGELFF
TRBJ1-6,NA,TRBV5-4,NA,TGTGCCAGCAGCTTACCCACAGGGACTAATAATTCACCCCTCCACTTT,CASSLPTGTNNSPLHF
TRBJ2-5,NA,TRBV30,TRBD2,TGTGCCGTAGACCGAGCGGGGGCCGGAGAGACCCAGTACTTC,CAVDRAGAGETQYF
TRBJ1-1,once,TRBV11-3,NA,TGTGCCAGCAGCTCCAGGGTTGCTGAAGCTTTCTTT,CASSSRVAEAFF
TRBJ2-7,NA,TRBV27,TRBD2,TGTGCCACTCGGCTGGGACTAGCGTACCACGAGCAGTACTTC,CATRLGLAYHEQYF
TRBJ1-6,once,TRBV27,NA,TGTGCCAGCAGTCAGGAGGATGGGAATTCACCCCTCCACTTT,CASSQEDGNSPLHF
TRBJ2-7,NA,TRBV7-3,TRBD2,TGTGCCAGCAGCTTGGCCAGCGGGGCTACCTACGAGCAGTACTTC,CASSLASGATYEQYF
TRBJ2-5,NA,TRBV7-9,NA,TGTGCCAGCAGCTTAACGGGGGGCGGGGAGACCCAGTACTTC,CASSLTGGGETQYF
TRBJ1-4,NA,TRBV18,NA,TGTGCCAGCTCACCAGCCAGGGTGGGTGAAAAACTGTTTTTT,CASSPARVGEKLFF
TRBJ1-2,NA,TRBV9,NA,TGTGCCAGCAGCGTAGTCCCCCCGGCCAAGATCAGGGGCTACACCTTC,CASSVVPPAKIRGYTF
TRBJ2-5,NA,TRBV7-2,TRBD2,TGTGCCAGCAGCTTAGTAGAGGCAGCGGGGAGCAAGAAGACCCAGTACTTC,CASSLVEAAGSKKTQYF
TRBJ1-2,NA,TRBV14,NA,TGTGCCAGCAGCCAGGATAGCGTCTATGGCTACACCTTC,CASSQDSVYGYTF
TRBJ2-1,NA,TRBV7-8,NA,TGTGCCAGCAGCGCCGGACAGAGTTACAATGAGCAGTTCTTC,CASSAGQSYNEQFF
TRBJ2-7,NA,TRBV18,NA,TGTGCCAGCTCTTTTGGCAGGAGGTTCTCCTACGAGCAGTACTTC,CASSFGRRFSYEQYF
TRBJ2-3,NA,TRBV5-4,TRBD2,TGTGCCAGCAGCTTTAGCGGGGGGGCAGGAGATACGCAGTATTTT,CASSFSGGAGDTQYF
TRBJ2-2,NA,TRBV7-9,TRBD1,TGTGCCAGCAGCACCTACAGGGGGCAAGGCGGGGAGCTGTTTTTT,CASSTYRGQGGELFF
TRBJ1-1,NA,TRBV7-9,TRBD1,TGTGCCAGCAGCTTAACAGGGGCGATGAACACTGAAGCTTTCTTT,CASSLTGAMNTEAFF
TRBJ1-6,NA,TRBV7-8,TRBD1,TGTGCCAGCAGGCCGAGACAGGGAGTGGGTTCACCCCTCCACTTT,CASRPRQGVGSPLHF
TRBJ1-3,NA,TRBV19,NA,TGTGCCAGTAGTATCGGGGGCTCTGGAAACACCATATATTTT,CASSIGGSGNTIYF
TRBJ1-5,NA,TRBV12-3/TRBV12-4,TRBD1,TGTGCCAGCACCGGACAGGGAAATCAGCCCCAGCATTTT,CASTGQGNQPQHF
TRBJ2-2,NA,TRBV27,TRBD2,TGTGCCAGCAGTTTATTCGGGGGGGACACCGGGGAGCTGTTTTTT,CASSLFGGDTGELFF
TRBJ2-5,NA,TRBV20-1,TRBD2,TGCAGTGCTAGTAGCGGGGGGGTTGGAGGGGAGACCCAGTACTTC,CSASSGGVGGETQYF